The TCR beta chain under discussion was sequenced for a study of OX40 agonist ivuxolimab in advanced cancers. Sequencing used immunoSEQ multiplex PCR; TCRdb keeps in-frame clones, though not all of them. The profile shows about 94,000 clones, 87% of them singletons. This TCR derives from an adult with an advanced solid tumor such as melanoma, head and neck, liver or kidney cancer. The sample consisted of CD4+ or CD8+ T cells sorted from blood, taken in a trial of the OX40 agonist ivuxolimab.

CDR3 DNA sequence: TGCGCCAGCAGCCGCCAGGCGGGGTCTAGCTACGAGCAGTACTTC. It specifies CASSRQAGSSYEQYF. The chain carries TRBV5-1 and TRBJ2-7, with a weak D call TRBD2 (6 bases). The V gene's germline CDR1 is SGHRS and CDR2 YFSETQ. The CDR3 consists of 15 residues. The V and J ends lost 4 bases and 3 bases respectively, with 17 bases between them.